What follows are 27 T cell receptor beta chains derived from one specimen sequenced in a study of T cells in Graves' hyperthyroidism and ophthalmopathy. Regions amplified from RNA transcripts were the TCR beta CDR3 regions. First-round RT-PCR with HTBI primers amplified the TCR CDR3 region. TCRdb reprocessed the multiplex PCR reads with MiXCR, giving one entry per CDR3 protein. The sample has fewer than 40,000 distinct CDR3 sequences, 52% seen once; the top ten hold 25%. The sample comprised blood. Receptors originate from a middle-aged woman with Graves' ophthalmopathy.

Points on this clonotype: An end of the junction differs from the germline gene, which may be a read error. The V and J genes are TRBV6-1 and TRBJ1-2; 7 bases match TRBD1. The germline CDR1 and CDR2 sequences are MNHNS and SASEGT. The CDR3 consists of 14 residues. The CDR3 bases are TGTGCCAGCAGCGACAGGGCGTATGGCTATGACTACGCCTTC. It encodes CASSDRAYGYDYAF.

In this sample, this clonotype turned up many times. The V call is TRBV12-3 or TRBV12-4, the J call TRBJ2-2; no definite D call. V shed 1 base and J shed 9 bases, with 3 bases lying between them. The CDR3 spans 11 residues. This CDR3 reads CASSLDRELFF. CDR3 sequence (DNA): TGTGCCAGCAGTTTAGACAGGGAGCTGTTTTTT.

In its sample, this clonotype was seen many times. The chain carries TRBV6-1 and TRBJ2-3, with 8 bases fitting TRBD2. Per the germline V gene, CDR1 is MNHNS and CDR2 is SASEGT. V lost 5 bases, J lost 5 bases, and 6 bases stayed unmatched. There are 14 residues in the CDR3. CDR3 residues: CASSSSGGGDTQYF. The CDR3 DNA reads TGTGCCAGCAGTTCAAGCGGGGGAGGAGATACGCAGTATTTT.

The chain couples TRBV13 to TRBJ2-7; possibly TRBD1 for D (5 bases). V was pared by 5 bases and J by 2 bases, with 13 bases between. The length of the CDR3 is 14 residues. The germline V gene has CDR1 PRHDT and CDR2 FYEKMQ (reference sequence). The CDR3 loop reads CASSPQGSAYEQYF. The CDR3 nucleotides are TGTGCCAGCAGCCCTCAGGGTTCCGCCTACGAGCAGTACTTC.

This clonotype was found many times. The chain has TRBV20-1 and TRBJ2-5; D gene unclear. Trimming shortened V by 3 bases and J by 5 bases, and 16 bases separated the two germline ends. The CDR3 is 14 residues long. Germline CDR1 is DFQATT and CDR2 is SNEGSKA (reference sequence). Here the CDR3 reads CSASHPGLRETQYF. In DNA, the CDR3 is TGCAGTGCTAGTCATCCGGGCCTTAGGGAGACCCAGTACTTC.

By sample fraction, this clonotype is medium-sized. The chain has TRBV7-8 and TRBJ2-1, with TRBD2 matching over 8 bases. In germline, CDR1 is SGHVS, CDR2 FQNEAQ. Germline trimming cut 0 bases from V and 2 bases from J; bases unmatched to any gene: 3. This CDR3 region has 16 residues. The CDR3 loop reads CASSLAGSGTYNEQFF. The CDR3 region has the DNA TGTGCCAGCAGCTTAGCGGGTAGCGGGACCTACAATGAGCAGTTCTTC.

Many counts were recorded for this clonotype. This chain links TRBV6-1 with TRBJ2-7; 13 bases fit TRBD2. The CDR3 extends over 14 amino acids. Germline V lookup: CDR1 MNHNS, CDR2 SASEGT. V gave up 4 bases and J gave up 5 bases; unmatched junction bases: 2. The CDR3 DNA is TGTGCCAGCAGTGGGACTAGCGGGAGAGACGAGCAGTACTTC. This encodes CASSGTSGRDEQYF.

In its sample, this clonotype was seen many times. The rearrangement uses TRBV20-1 and TRBJ1-5, with a possible D match to TRBD1 (5 bases). CDR1 and CDR2 from the germline V gene are DFQATT and SNEGSKA (reference sequence). With 0 bases removed from V and 1 base from J, the gap between germline ends came to 16 bases. This CDR3 is built from 17 residues. The CDR3 nucleotides are TGCAGTGCTAGAGAGGTTCGGGGGTTGGAGAGCAATCAGCCCCAGCATTTT. Translating gives CSAREVRGLESNQPQHF.

The rearrangement links TRBV2 to TRBJ1-1; 12 bases line up with TRBD1. This CDR3 is built from 18 residues. The germline CDR1 and CDR2 sequences are SNHLY and FYNNEI. V gave up 5 bases and J gave up 4 bases; unmatched junction bases: 14. In DNA, the CDR3 is TGTGCCAGCAGTTCGGGACAGGGGGCCCTTCAAGCGTCCACTGAAGCTTTCTTT. Amino acids: CASSSGQGALQASTEAFF.

The chain employs TRBV7-2 and TRBJ1-1; D unclear. This CDR3 has 17 residues. Deletions cut 2 bases from V and 0 bases from J, with 16 bases between. Germline V gives CDR1 SGHTA, CDR2 FQGNSA. The CDR3, as DNA: TGTGCCAGCAGCTTATTCCAGACGTATCCTTTGAACACTGAAGCTTTCTTT. This translates into CASSLFQTYPLNTEAFF.

The chain recombines TRBV29-1 with TRBJ2-5, with unresolved D. Germline loops: CDR1 SQVTM, CDR2 ANQGSEA. This CDR3 contains 12 residues. In DNA, the CDR3 is TGCAGTTTTTCACAGCTCCAAGAGACCCAGTACTTC. Translation: CSFSQLQETQYF.

The chain recombines TRBV7-9 with TRBJ2-3, with D unclear. The CDR3 is 14 residues long. The germline gives CDR1 SEHNR, CDR2 FQNEAQ (reference sequence). Trimming left V 3 bases short and J 6 bases short, with 13 bases between. CDR3 coding DNA: TGTGCCAGCAGCTTTATCCCATCCACGGATACGCAGTATTTT. The encoded protein is CASSFIPSTDTQYF. Complete variable domain (other parts from reference TRBV7-9 and TRBJ2-3): DTGVSQNPRHKITKRGQNVTFRCDPISEHNRLYWYRQTLGQGPEFLTYFQNEAQLEKSRLLSDRFSAERPKGSFSTLEIQRTEQGDSAMYLCASSFIPSTDTQYFGPGTRLTVL.

Note on this clonotype: As the CDR3 is not closed by the conserved phenylalanine or tryptophan, this likely results from a read error. Because the CDR3's place on the DNA is in doubt, the DNA is left out and the CDR3 is given as listed by TCRdb. The chain recombines TRBV7-2 with TRBJ2-6; TRBD1 is the table's D call, not checked against the DNA. The CDR3 spans 9 amino acids, including both terminal residues. Germline lookup yields CDR1 SGHTA and CDR2 FQGNSA. CDR3 sequence: CASSFSSGY.

This clonotype was picked up many times. The V and J genes are TRBV2 and TRBJ2-7; D assignment may be TRBD1 or TRBD2 (7 bases each). Germline-derived CDR1 and CDR2 are SNHLY and FYNNEI. Trimming left V 8 bases short and J 3 bases short, with 20 bases between. This CDR3 has 15 residues. The CDR3 sequence is CASGRGGARHYEQYF. CDR3 DNA sequence: TGTGCCAGCGGCAGGGGGGGGGCCCGACACTACGAGCAGTACTTC. Together with reference TRBV2 and TRBJ2-7, the CDR3 gives the full variable domain: EPEVTQTPSHQVTQMGQEVILRCVPISNHLYFYWYRQILGQKVEFLVSFYNNEISEKSEIFDDQFSVERPDGSNFTLKIRSTKLEDSAMYFCASGRGGARHYEQYFGPGTRLTVT.

Worth noting for this clonotype: The missing conserved phenylalanine or tryptophan at the end of this CDR3 makes a read error likely. This chain uses TRBV5-1 with TRBJ1-5; D gene unclear. V was clipped by 0 bases and J by 8 bases, with 6 bases between them. The V gene's germline CDR1 is SGHRS and CDR2 YFSETQ. The CDR3 consists of 12 residues. In DNA, the CDR3 is TGCGCCAGCAGCTTGGCACAAAAGCCCCAGCATCTT. Its protein product is CASSLAQKPQHL.

The chain is built from TRBV6-1 and TRBJ2-5; 11 positions agree with TRBD1. Germline trimming cut 6 bases from V and 9 bases from J; bases unmatched to any gene: 12. This CDR3 has 15 amino acids. CDR1 is MNHNS, CDR2 SASEGT, per germline. The CDR3 region has the DNA TGTGCCAGCAGCGAGATGGGACAGGGGGGTCAGCCCCAGTACTTC. As protein: CASSEMGQGGQPQYF.

This clonotype is categorized as medium-sized (0.01 to 0.1%). The chain has TRBV9 and TRBJ2-5, with 8 bases lining up with TRBD1. The germline CDR1 and CDR2 sequences are SGDLS and YYNGEE. V shed 4 bases, J shed 2 bases, and the junction held 4 bases outside the gene matches. This CDR3 is built from 14 residues. The CDR3 here is CASSYGTGQETQYF. The CDR3 DNA is TGTGCCAGCAGCTACGGGACAGGACAAGAGACCCAGTACTTC.

This clonotype came up many times. V and J are TRBV14 and TRBJ2-7; D ambiguous. The length of the CDR3 is 15 residues. The V end lost 2 bases, the J end lost 3 bases, and 14 bases lay between the germline ends. Germline loops: CDR1 SGHDN, CDR2 FVKESK. The CDR3, as DNA: TGTGCCAGCAGCCAACTATCGGGCTCGCTCTACGAGCAGTACTTC. This translates into CASSQLSGSLYEQYF.

This clonotype was detected ten times or more. The junction differs from germline at one of its ends, possibly a read error. The chain links TRBV12-3 or TRBV12-4 to TRBJ1-4, with D perhaps TRBD1 (6 bases). This CDR3 is built from 12 residues. The chain's CDR3 is CASNLPWTDLFF. The CDR3 bases are TGTGCCAGCAATTTACCTTGGACAGATCTGTTTTTT.

V usage is TRBV19 and J usage is TRBJ1-2; 9 bases map to TRBD1. Germline CDR1 reads LNHDA; CDR2 reads SQIVND (reference sequence). The trim removed 8 bases at V and 5 bases at J, leaving 3 bases unmatched. The CDR3 totals 12 residues. CDR3 in DNA: TGTGCCAGTGGGACAGGGATTTATGGCTACACCTTC. Its protein is CASGTGIYGYTF. The variable domain in full, completed from reference TRBV19 and TRBJ1-2, reads DGGITQSPKYLFRKEGQNVTLSCEQNLNHDAMYWYRQDPGQGLRLIYYSQIVNDFQKGDIAEGYSVSREKKESFPLTVTSAQKNPTAFYLCASGTGIYGYTFGSGTRLTVV.

A single count supports this clonotype. The chain joins TRBV9 to TRBJ2-1; D is unclear. Trimming removed 4 bases from V and 5 bases from J, with 13 bases in between. The germline gives CDR1 SGDLS, CDR2 YYNGEE. CDR3 size: 14 residues. In DNA form, the CDR3 reads TGTGCCAGCAGCCCCGGGCCCAAGGACAATGAGCAGTTCTTC. Its protein is CASSPGPKDNEQFF.

This clonotype was detected many times. The CDR3 sequence is CASRPDRLTGELFF. The DNA for the CDR3 is TGTGCCAGCAGACCAGACAGACTCACCGGGGAGCTGTTTTTT. The V and J genes are TRBV7-9 and TRBJ2-2, with D possibly matching TRBD1 (5 bases). V lost 6 bases, J lost 4 bases, and 12 bases lay in between. In germline, CDR1 is SEHNR, CDR2 FQNEAQ (reference sequence). The CDR3 extends over 14 amino acids.

V usage is TRBV9 and J usage is TRBJ2-1, with 13 bases matching TRBD2. With 4 bases clipped from V and 12 bases from J, the junction kept 10 bases outside the gene matches. Looked up from germline, CDR1 is SGDLS and CDR2 is YYNGEE. The CDR3 consists of 15 residues. CDR3 nucleotide sequence: TGTGCCAGCAGCCATACTAGCGGGAGGGCCTATACGCAGTTCTTC. Translated: CASSHTSGRAYTQFF.

This clonotype was detected only once. The chain employs TRBV20-1 and TRBJ1-6; D not certain. The CDR3 totals 13 residues. Germline CDR1 DFQATT, CDR2 SNEGSKA (reference sequence). V was cut by 0 bases and J by 9 bases, with 9 bases left in between. CDR3 residues: CSARDLVGSPLHF. CDR3 bases: TGCAGTGCTAGAGATCTGGTTGGTTCACCCCTCCACTTT.

This clonotype occurred many times. The chain is built from TRBV19 and TRBJ2-7; 7 nucleotides match TRBD1. The CDR3 consists of 15 residues. The V gene end was trimmed by 4 bases and the J gene end by 0 bases; junction bases not matched to a gene: 6. Germline CDR1 LNHDA, CDR2 SQIVND (reference sequence). CDR3 protein: CASSTRQGSSYEQYF. CDR3 DNA sequence: TGTGCCAGTAGTACCCGACAGGGAAGCTCCTACGAGCAGTACTTC.

The V call is TRBV2, the J call TRBJ2-7; D gene uncertain. Trimming took off 3 bases at V and 1 base at J, with 7 bases between the two ends. The CDR3 runs 13 residues. The germline V gene has CDR1 SNHLY and CDR2 FYNNEI. The DNA of the CDR3 is TGTGCCAGCAGTGAGGATCATTCCTACGAGCAGTACTTC. This sequence encodes CASSEDHSYEQYF.

Regarding this clonotype: Since the CDR3 does not end with the conserved phenylalanine or tryptophan, this likely comes from a read error. The rearrangement links TRBV28 to TRBJ1-6, with 8 bases lining up with TRBD1. Per the germline V gene, CDR1 is MDHEN and CDR2 is SYDVKM. The CDR3 length is 16 residues. Unmatched junction bases numbered 8, after V lost 6 bases and J lost 4 bases. DNA for the CDR3: TGTGCCAGCAGGACAGGGGAGGGCCAATATAATTCACCCCTCCACCTT. This codes for CASRTGEGQYNSPLHL.